A selection of T cell receptor beta chains follows, all from one sample in a study of T cell changes during pregnancy in multiple sclerosis. The method was immunoSEQ multiplex PCR; TCRdb's version includes in-frame clones alone and lacks a portion of them. Altogether 40,000 to 60,000 clones are present, roughly 94% being singletons, with the ten largest covering around 0.3%. The sample here was CD4+ T cells from peripheral blood mononuclear cells, taken in the third trimester of pregnancy. All receptors derive from a female donor with multiple sclerosis, enrolled in a pregnancy study. Each CDR3 is given without its conserved first and last residue.

TRBV29-1	TRBJ1-4	SVDLTGRGEKLF
TRBV9	TRBJ2-3	ASSVSGGPSTDTQY
TRBV7-9	TRBJ1-5	ASSLAGDSNQPQH
TRBV18	TRBJ2-3	ASSPRLAGSSTDTQY
TRBV19	TRBJ2-2	ASRRRSGTNTGELF
TRBV25-1	TRBJ1-2	ASNKGQSVGGYT
TRBV6-5	TRBJ1-5	ASSQGRNQPQH
TRBV6-6	TRBJ2-4	ASSYREKQGPHIQY
TRBV6-5	TRBJ1-1	ATKGGGDTEAF
TRBV11-2	TRBJ2-5	ASRKPGQTKETQY
TRBV12-5	TRBJ2-7	ASGLVQGANYEQY
TRBV29-1	TRBJ2-5	SVVGRGPKETQY
TRBV5-1	TRBJ1-1	ASSLDRAGTEAF
TRBV5-4	TRBJ2-1	ASSLQGGSNEQF
TRBV2	TRBJ1-3	ASKRDRGNTIY